Listed below are T cell receptor beta chains from one sample, sequenced in a study of OX40 agonist ivuxolimab in advanced cancers. Assay: immunoSEQ multiplex PCR; the TCRdb copy retains only in-frame clones and omits some. The sample carries tens of thousands of clones, approximately 90% recorded once. The sequencing here drew on CD4+ or CD8+ T cells sorted from blood, taken in a trial of the OX40 agonist ivuxolimab. Receptors originate from an adult with an advanced solid tumor such as melanoma, head and neck, liver or kidney cancer. CDR3s include the opening cysteine and the closing phenylalanine or tryptophan. The D gene is left open where the match is weak. Some rows have no size entry. The others give once, few or many, or a class for an expanded clone.

CDR3 protein,CDR3 DNA,D gene,V gene,clone size,J gene
CASSGTSGGELFF,TGTGCCAGCAGCGGGACTAGTGGGGGAGAGCTGTTTTTT,TRBD2,TRBV7-9,NA,TRBJ2-2
CASSGAVSYNEQFF,TGTGCCAGCAGCGGTGCGGTCTCCTACAATGAGCAGTTCTTC,NA,TRBV9,NA,TRBJ2-1
CAISGNSATNEKLFF,TGTGCCATCAGTGGGAACTCAGCAACTAATGAAAAACTGTTTTTT,NA,TRBV10-3,NA,TRBJ1-4
CASSHATGAGEYEQYF,TGCGCCAGCAGCCACGCGACAGGGGCAGGTGAATACGAGCAGTACTTC,TRBD1,TRBV4-1,once,TRBJ2-7
CASSDGGENTEAFF,TGTGCCAGCAGTGATGGGGGAGAAAACACTGAAGCTTTCTTT,NA,TRBV2,NA,TRBJ1-1
CASSGRDRSYEQYF,TGCGCCAGCAGCGGGAGGGACAGAAGCTACGAGCAGTACTTC,NA,TRBV5-1,NA,TRBJ2-7
CASGAHSENTIYF,TGTGCCAGCGGCGCTCACTCTGAAAACACCATATATTTT,NA,TRBV21-1,NA,TRBJ1-3
CASSLSDRQIYGYTF,TGTGCCAGCAGCCTCTCGGACAGGCAGATATATGGCTACACCTTC,TRBD1,TRBV7-9,NA,TRBJ1-2
CSVEEGTNNEQFF,TGCAGCGTTGAAGAAGGGACTAACAATGAGCAGTTCTTC,TRBD2,TRBV29-1,NA,TRBJ2-1
CASSTSGRMYEQFF,TGTGCCAGCAGCACTAGCGGGAGAATGTATGAGCAGTTCTTC,TRBD2,TRBV5-5,NA,TRBJ2-1
CASSFLGPYYEQYF,TGTGCCAGCAGTTTTTTGGGACCTTACTACGAGCAGTACTTC,NA,TRBV27,NA,TRBJ2-7
CASSPRLATDTQYF,TGTGCCAGCAGCCCCAGACTAGCTACAGATACGCAGTATTTT,TRBD2,TRBV7-6,once,TRBJ2-3
CASSLVTPHAYEQYF,TGTGCCAGCAGCTTAGTCACCCCGCACGCCTACGAGCAGTACTTC,NA,TRBV7-9,NA,TRBJ2-7
CASSEHGTAKKTNYGYTF,TGTGCCAGCAGTGAACACGGGACAGCCAAAAAGACTAACTATGGCTACACCTTC,TRBD1,TRBV6-1,NA,TRBJ1-2
CASSALWGSGETQYF,TGTGCCAGCAGCGCTCTATGGGGATCGGGAGAGACCCAGTACTTC,NA,TRBV7-9,NA,TRBJ2-5
CASTSDRVLEAFF,TGTGCCAGCACCTCGGACAGGGTTCTCGAAGCTTTCTTT,TRBD1,TRBV28,NA,TRBJ1-1
CASSGQGNPYEQYF,TGCGCCAGCAGTGGACAGGGAAACCCCTACGAGCAGTACTTC,TRBD1,TRBV10-1,once,TRBJ2-7
CASSPLTNAGELFF,TGCGCCAGCAGCCCTCTGACGAACGCCGGGGAGCTGTTTTTT,NA,TRBV5-1,NA,TRBJ2-2
CASSQDRAGEQFF,TGTGCCAGCAGCCAGGACAGGGCCGGTGAGCAGTTCTTC,TRBD1,TRBV11-2,NA,TRBJ2-1
CATSRDRPGFGTTNEKLFF,TGTGCCACCAGCAGAGATAGGCCGGGGTTTGGGACAACCAATGAAAAACTGTTTTTT,NA,TRBV15,NA,TRBJ1-4
CASSPVNQPQHF,TGTGCCAGCAGCCCCGTGAATCAGCCCCAGCATTTT,NA,TRBV28,once,TRBJ1-5
CARLGDIGDIENTGELFF,TGTGCCAGATTGGGTGACATCGGGGATATTGAGAACACCGGGGAGCTGTTTTTT,NA,TRBV6-4,NA,TRBJ2-2
CASSEGWGLASVEANYEQYF,TGTGCCAGCAGTGAAGGCTGGGGACTAGCGTCAGTAGAGGCAAATTACGAGCAGTACTTC,TRBD2,TRBV2,NA,TRBJ2-7
CASSVGGSTSGRFNEQFF,TGTGCCAGCAGCGTAGGAGGATCGACTAGCGGGAGATTCAATGAGCAGTTCTTC,TRBD2,TRBV9,NA,TRBJ2-1
CASSLGLAGEDEQYF,TGTGCCAGCAGCTTAGGTTTGGCAGGGGAGGACGAGCAGTACTTC,NA,TRBV11-3,NA,TRBJ2-7
CASSQDAQPTEDNSPLHF,TGTGCCAGCAGCCAAGACGCCCAACCGACGGAAGACAATTCACCCCTCCACTTT,NA,TRBV4-2,NA,TRBJ1-6
CASSYSVFGTDYGYTF,TGTGCCAGCAGTTACTCGGTTTTCGGGACAGATTATGGCTACACCTTC,TRBD1,TRBV6-6,NA,TRBJ1-2
CATRKIGYSSYNEQFF,TGTGCCACCAGAAAAATCGGGTACAGCTCCTACAATGAGCAGTTCTTC,NA,TRBV15,NA,TRBJ2-1
CASSYSLAGGEQFF,TGTGCCAGCAGTTACTCACTAGCGGGAGGTGAGCAGTTCTTC,TRBD2,TRBV6-5,once,TRBJ2-1
CASSLVEGADYEQYF,TGTGCCAGCAGCTTAGTTGAGGGGGCCGACTACGAGCAGTACTTC,TRBD1,TRBV7-2,few,TRBJ2-7
CASSEERVSNQPQHF,TGTGCCAGCAGTGAAGAAAGGGTCAGCAATCAGCCCCAGCATTTT,NA,TRBV6-1,NA,TRBJ1-5
CATSRDGSTSLFF,TGTGCCACCAGCAGAGATGGGAGTACTAGTCTGTTTTTT,NA,TRBV15,once,TRBJ1-4
CASSGTSVSYEQYF,TGTGCCAGCAGCGGGACTAGCGTTTCCTACGAGCAGTACTTC,NA,TRBV21-1,NA,TRBJ2-7
CASSPPQGLYEQYF,TGTGCCAGCTCACCACCTCAGGGTCTCTACGAGCAGTACTTC,NA,TRBV18,NA,TRBJ2-7
CASRLGSTQYF,TGTGCCAGCAGATTAGGGTCCACGCAGTACTTC,NA,TRBV27,NA,TRBJ2-7
CASSLGRGSGNTIYF,TGTGCCAGCAGCTTAGGGAGAGGGTCTGGAAACACCATATATTTT,NA,TRBV7-2,NA,TRBJ1-3
CASRNSGELFF,TGCGCCAGCAGAAATTCTGGGGAGCTGTTTTTT,NA,TRBV10-1,NA,TRBJ2-2
CASSKLEGYEQYF,TGTGCCAGCAGCAAACTGGAGGGGTACGAGCAGTACTTC,NA,TRBV21-1,NA,TRBJ2-7
CASSKRQGVRTYEQYF,TGTGCCAGTAGCAAACGACAGGGGGTTCGGACCTACGAGCAGTACTTC,TRBD1,TRBV19,NA,TRBJ2-7
CASSPRATNPTTYGYTF,TGTGCCAGCAGCCCAAGGGCAACCAACCCGACGACATATGGCTACACCTTC,NA,TRBV4-2,NA,TRBJ1-2
CASNRTGRKETQYF,TGTGCCAGCAACCGGACAGGGAGGAAAGAGACCCAGTACTTC,TRBD1,TRBV5-5,once,TRBJ2-5
CASSKWANEKLFF,TGTGCCAGCAGCAAGTGGGCTAATGAAAAACTGTTTTTT,NA,TRBV2,NA,TRBJ1-4
CAISESPAGLSNQPQHF,TGTGCCATCAGTGAGTCACCGGCAGGTTTAAGCAATCAGCCCCAGCATTTT,NA,TRBV10-3,NA,TRBJ1-5
CASSLGGQTGELFF,TGTGCCAGCAGCTTGGGGGGACAGACCGGGGAGCTGTTTTTT,TRBD1,TRBV5-4,NA,TRBJ2-2
CASSTAEFMNTEAFF,TGTGCCAGTAGTACAGCCGAATTTATGAACACTGAAGCTTTCTTT,NA,TRBV19,NA,TRBJ1-1
CASSPASGRIGGELFF,TGTGCCAGCAGCCCAGCTAGCGGGAGAATCGGCGGGGAGCTGTTTTTT,TRBD2,TRBV7-9,NA,TRBJ2-2
CASSYRTGTSFGELFF,TGTGCCAGCAGCTACCGAACCGGGACGTCCTTCGGGGAGCTGTTTTTT,NA,TRBV7-9,few,TRBJ2-2
CASHNYEDTQYF,TGTGCCAGCCATAACTACGAAGATACGCAGTATTTT,NA,TRBV27,NA,TRBJ2-3
CASRRTSGNDRETQYF,TGTGCCAGCCGCAGGACTAGCGGGAACGACAGGGAGACCCAGTACTTC,TRBD2,TRBV2,NA,TRBJ2-5
CASSQLGLGGTYGYTF,TGCGCCAGCAGCCAGTTAGGTCTCGGAGGGACCTATGGCTACACCTTC,NA,TRBV4-1,NA,TRBJ1-2
CASSLLAGDASSGELFF,TGCGCCAGCAGCCTATTAGCGGGAGATGCATCCTCCGGGGAGCTGTTTTTT,TRBD2,TRBV4-1,NA,TRBJ2-2
CASSLGTGTYEQYF,TGTGCCAGCAGCTTGGGGACAGGGACCTACGAGCAGTACTTC,TRBD1,TRBV5-4,few,TRBJ2-7
CASSQTPPGNQPQHF,TGCGCCAGCAGCCAAACCCCCCCGGGGAATCAGCCCCAGCATTTT,NA,TRBV4-1,NA,TRBJ1-5
CASSYSGETEAFF,TGTGCCAGCAGCTACTCAGGGGAAACTGAAGCTTTCTTT,NA,TRBV7-8,NA,TRBJ1-1
CASSGGFYEQYF,TGTGCCAGCAGTGGGGGATTCTACGAGCAGTACTTC,NA,TRBV7-9,NA,TRBJ2-7
CASSDAGSYNEQFF,TGCGCCAGCAGTGACGCCGGCTCCTACAATGAGCAGTTCTTC,NA,TRBV10-1,NA,TRBJ2-1
CATSSDRGRGNTIYF,TGTGCCACCAGCAGTGACAGGGGGCGAGGAAACACCATATATTTT,TRBD1,TRBV15,NA,TRBJ1-3
CASGLVGDRTYTDTQYF,TGTGCTAGTGGTTTGGTAGGGGACAGGACATACACAGATACGCAGTATTTT,TRBD1,TRBV12-5,NA,TRBJ2-3
CASSRTSGSSYEQYF,TGTGCCAGCAGCAGGACAAGCGGGAGCTCCTACGAGCAGTACTTC,TRBD2,TRBV9,NA,TRBJ2-7